The 3 T cell receptor beta chains listed next were all sequenced from one sample in a study of blood T cell repertoires in COVID-19. Data came from immunoSEQ multiplex PCR; TCRdb stores just in-frame clones and leaves some out. The sample lists 95,000 to 110,000 clones, 88% occurring once. Material: peripheral blood. These receptors were taken from a human donor in a cohort sampled during active COVID-19.

This sequence joins TRBV19 and TRBJ2-5; D is undetermined. V was clipped by 3 bases and J by 2 bases, with 7 bases between them. CDR1 is LNHDA and CDR2 is SQIVND in the germline V gene (reference sequence). CDR3 length equals 13 residues. The CDR3 nucleotides are TGTGCCAGTAGTATCACAGAACAAGAGACCCAGTACTTC. Encoded protein: CASSITEQETQYF.

The chain carries TRBV6-6 and TRBJ1-6; weak D call: TRBD1 (5 bases). This CDR3 comprises 16 residues. V lost 0 bases and J 7 bases, leaving 13 bases between the germline ends. Looked up from germline, CDR1 is MNHNY and CDR2 is SVGAGI (reference sequence). The CDR3 DNA reads TGTGCCAGCAGTTACTCGGCGGCAGGGAAGAATTCACCCCTCCACTTT. It specifies CASSYSAAGKNSPLHF.

V gene TRBV6-6 combines with J gene TRBJ1-2, with no clear D. V was shortened by 8 bases and J by 7 bases, with 17 bases between the two germline ends. Germline values: CDR1 MNHNY, CDR2 SVGAGI (reference sequence). CDR3 size: 13 residues. CDR3 nucleotide sequence: TGTGCCAGCGAGACCGCCGGGGTGGTTGGCTACACCTTC. It encodes CASETAGVVGYTF.